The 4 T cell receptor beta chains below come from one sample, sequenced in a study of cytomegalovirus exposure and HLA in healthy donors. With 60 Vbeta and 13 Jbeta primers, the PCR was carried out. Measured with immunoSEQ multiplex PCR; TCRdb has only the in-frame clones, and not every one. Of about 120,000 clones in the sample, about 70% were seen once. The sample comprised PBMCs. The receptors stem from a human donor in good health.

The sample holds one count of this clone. The CDR3 DNA reads TGTGCCACGGGGGGACCGTCCCGCAGTGAGCAGTTCTTC. Translation: CATGGPSRSEQFF. V is TRBV27 and J is TRBJ2-1; 7 bases align to TRBD2. The CDR3 loop spans 13 amino acids. Germline V gene data show CDR1 as MNHEY and CDR2 as SMNVEV (reference sequence). V lost 10 bases and J lost 9; bases outside the gene matches: 12.

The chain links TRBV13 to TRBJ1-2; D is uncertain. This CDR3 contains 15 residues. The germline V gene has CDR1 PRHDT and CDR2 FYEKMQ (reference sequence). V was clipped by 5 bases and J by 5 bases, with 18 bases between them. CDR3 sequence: CASSRGGRIEYGYTF. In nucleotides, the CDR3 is TGTGCCAGCAGCCGCGGCGGGCGGATTGAATATGGCTACACCTTC.

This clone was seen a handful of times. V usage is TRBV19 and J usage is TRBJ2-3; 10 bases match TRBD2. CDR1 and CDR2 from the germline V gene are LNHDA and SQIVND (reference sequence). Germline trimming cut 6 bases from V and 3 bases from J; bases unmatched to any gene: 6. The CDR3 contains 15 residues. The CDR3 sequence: CASRITSGATDTQYF. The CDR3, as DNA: TGTGCCAGTAGAATAACTAGCGGGGCAACAGATACGCAGTATTTT.

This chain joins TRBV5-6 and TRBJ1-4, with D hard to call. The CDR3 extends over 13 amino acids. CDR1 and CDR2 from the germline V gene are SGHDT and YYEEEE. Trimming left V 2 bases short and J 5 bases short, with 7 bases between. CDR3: CASSFWQNEKLFF. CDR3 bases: TGTGCCAGCAGCTTTTGGCAAAATGAAAAACTGTTTTTT. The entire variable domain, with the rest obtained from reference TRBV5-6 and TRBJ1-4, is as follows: DAGVTQSPTHLIKTRGQQVTLRCSPKSGHDTVSWYQQALGQGPQFIFQYYEEEERQRGNFPDRFSGHQFPNYSSELNVNALLLGDSALYLCASSFWQNEKLFFGSGTQLSVL.